Below are 14 T cell receptor beta chains sequenced from a single sample in a study of blood T cell repertoires in COVID-19. Repertoires were generated with immunoSEQ multiplex PCR, while TCRdb's copy carries only in-frame clones and drops some. In the table there are some 220,000 clones, 70% to 90% of which are singletons. Sequencing was carried out using peripheral blood. The receptors stem from a man aged 45 to 65 with acute or convalescent COVID-19.

The rearrangement links TRBV9 to TRBJ2-1, with 8 positions matching TRBD2. Losses at the gene ends were 2 bases for V and 5 bases for J; bases not matched to a gene: 6. The germline V gene encodes CDR1 SGDLS and CDR2 YYNGEE. This CDR3 has 15 amino acids. CDR3 in DNA: TGTGCCAGCAGCGTCCATAGCGGGGCGAACAATGAGCAGTTCTTC. Its protein is CASSVHSGANNEQFF.

The chain carries TRBV15 and TRBJ1-5, with D unclear. CDR3 length equals 16 residues. Trimming took off 0 bases at V and 4 bases at J, with 13 bases between the two ends. The germline V gene has CDR1 LNHNV and CDR2 YYDKDF (reference sequence). CDR3 nucleotides: TGTGCCACCAGCAGAGATTCCAGGAGGGTAAATCAGCCCCAGCATTTT. This gives the protein CATSRDSRRVNQPQHF.

The rearrangement links TRBV5-1 to TRBJ2-7, with a possible D match to TRBD2 (6 bases). Trimming left V 4 bases short and J 2 bases short, with 16 bases between. CDR1 and CDR2 (germline): SGHRS, YFSETQ. The CDR3 sequence is 15 residues long. CDR3: CASSLPSGDAYEQYF. The DNA of the CDR3 is TGCGCCAGCAGCCTCCCGTCGGGGGATGCCTACGAGCAGTACTTC.

The V and J genes are TRBV7-9 and TRBJ2-3; 10 bases agree with TRBD2. Germline CDR1 reads SEHNR; CDR2 reads FQNEAQ (reference sequence). The CDR3 is 16 amino acids. Trimming took 5 bases from V and 6 from J; bases not matched to a gene: 11. The CDR3 is CASSPRSLAGADTQYF. For the CDR3, the DNA is TGTGCCAGCAGCCCGAGATCTCTAGCGGGAGCCGATACGCAGTATTTT.

CDR3 nucleotide sequence: TGTGCTAGTGGTGCCTCCGGGACAGGGGGCTATGGCTACACCTTC. Translated, it gives CASGASGTGGYGYTF. The chain carries TRBV12-5 and TRBJ1-2; the match to TRBD1 covers 11 bases. CDR3 size: 15 residues. Germline-derived CDR1 and CDR2 are LGHNT and FRNRAP. Trimming cost V 5 bases and J 4 bases; bases outside gene matches: 6.

The DNA for the CDR3 is TGTGCCAGCTCACCACCGACAAGGGTGACTAACGAGCAGTACTTC. This codes for CASSPPTRVTNEQYF. The rearrangement joins TRBV18 to TRBJ2-7; D may be TRBD2 (5 bases). The germline gives CDR1 KGHSH, CDR2 LQKENI. This CDR3 comprises 15 residues. The V gene lost 0 bases and the J gene lost 5 bases, with 14 bases spanning the gap.

The gene calls are TRBV6-6 and TRBJ1-4; D is unclear. The length of the CDR3 is 16 residues. V lost 2 bases and J 0 bases, leaving 10 bases between the germline ends. CDR1 and CDR2 from the germline V gene are MNHNY and SVGAGI (reference sequence). CDR3 loop: CASSYASTATNEKLFF. DNA for the CDR3: TGTGCCAGCAGTTACGCGTCAACAGCAACTAATGAAAAACTGTTTTTT.

J is TRBJ1-1 and V is TRBV4-1; D unclear. Trimming took off 2 bases at V and 1 base at J, with 5 bases between the two ends. Per the germline V gene, CDR1 is MGHRA and CDR2 is YSYEKL. This CDR3 has 13 residues. The CDR3 bases are TGCGCCAGCAGCCAAACAGAGAACACTGAAGCTTTCTTT. Translating gives CASSQTENTEAFF.

The chain combines TRBV30 with TRBJ2-7; 10 bases are shared with TRBD2. The germline V gene has CDR1 GTSNPN and CDR2 SVGIG (reference sequence). V lost 5 bases and J lost 0; bases outside the gene matches: 4. This CDR3 has 14 residues. CDR3 in DNA: TGTGCCTGGCGCCTAGCGGGAGTCTCCTACGAGCAGTACTTC. It translates to CAWRLAGVSYEQYF.

The rearrangement uses TRBV6-5 and TRBJ1-2, with D perhaps TRBD1 (5 bases). The CDR3 has 14 residues. Germline CDR1 MNHEY, CDR2 SVGAGI. V lost 5 bases and J lost 4, with 14 bases in between. In DNA, the CDR3 is TGTGCCAGCAGTCGAGAAGGGGTACGCTATGGCTACACCTTC. Translation: CASSREGVRYGYTF.

In its sample, this clone was seen once. The chain uses TRBV29-1 and TRBJ1-5; D is ambiguous. CDR3 size: 13 residues. Germline CDR1 is SQVTM and CDR2 is ANQGSEA. V was cut by 6 bases and J by 0 bases, with 9 bases left in between. The CDR3 sequence: CSVSRNSNQPQHF. Here the CDR3 DNA reads TGCAGCGTCTCCAGGAATAGCAATCAGCCCCAGCATTTT.

The J gene is TRBJ1-3, the V gene TRBV19, with 7 bases aligning to TRBD1. Germline CDR1 is LNHDA and CDR2 is SQIVND (reference sequence). The CDR3 spans 17 residues. The trim removed 4 bases at V and 0 bases at J, leaving 9 bases unmatched. The CDR3 reads CASSTLGTAASGNTIYF. CDR3 sequence (DNA): TGTGCCAGTAGTACCCTCGGGACAGCCGCCTCTGGAAACACCATATATTTT.

The J gene is TRBJ1-1, the V gene TRBV6-5, with TRBD1 matching over 7 bases. Unmatched junction bases numbered 7, after V lost 6 bases and J lost 0 bases. Germline V gene sequence: CDR1 MNHEY, CDR2 SVGAGI. This CDR3 spans 15 amino acids. The CDR3 DNA is TGTGCCAGCAGACCCGACAGGGAAATGAACACTGAAGCTTTCTTT. Its translation: CASRPDREMNTEAFF.

The chain employs TRBV29-1 and TRBJ2-1; possibly TRBD2 for D (5 bases). The germline CDR1 and CDR2 sequences are SQVTM and ANQGSEA. Trimming pared 4 bases from V and 3 bases from J, leaving 10 bases between. The CDR3 spans 13 residues. The CDR3 sequence: CSVVSGGYNEQFF. In DNA, the CDR3 is TGCAGCGTTGTCAGCGGCGGCTACAATGAGCAGTTCTTC.